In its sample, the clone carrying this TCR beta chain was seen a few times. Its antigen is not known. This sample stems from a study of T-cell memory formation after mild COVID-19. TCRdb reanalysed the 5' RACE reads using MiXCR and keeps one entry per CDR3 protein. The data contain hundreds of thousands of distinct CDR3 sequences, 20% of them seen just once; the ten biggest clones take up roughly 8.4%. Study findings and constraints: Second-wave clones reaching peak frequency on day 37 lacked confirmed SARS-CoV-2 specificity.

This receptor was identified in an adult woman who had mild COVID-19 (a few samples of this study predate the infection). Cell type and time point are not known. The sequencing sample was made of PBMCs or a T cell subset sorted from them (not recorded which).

The CDR3 bases are TGTGCCAGCAGCTTATCCGGGACAGGCTATGGCTACACCTTC. Translated: CASSLSGTGYGYTF. The V and J genes are TRBV7-8 and TRBJ1-2, with 8 bases matching TRBD1. V trimming: 2 bases; J trimming: 4 bases; junction bases outside the gene matches: 3. The CDR3 length is 14 residues. Germline assignment: CDR1 SGHVS and CDR2 FQNEAQ. Filled out from reference TRBV7-8 and TRBJ1-2, the complete variable domain reads GAGVSQSPRYKVAKRGQDVALRCDPISGHVSLFWYQQALGQGPEFLTYFQNEAQLDKSGLPSDRFFAERPEGSVSTLKIQRTQQEDSAVYLCASSLSGTGYGYTFGSGTRLTVV.